This T cell receptor beta chain emerged from a study of blood T cell repertoires in COVID-19. Looking at the study overall: T cells, B-cell-depleted T cells, or PBMCs provided the cDNA or gDNA that served as material.

Germline assignment: CDR1 ENHRY and CDR2 SYGVKD. Trimming shortened V by 4 bases and J by 5 bases, and 15 bases separated the two germline ends. The CDR3 contains 15 residues. All enrollees were roughly 18 to 89 years old and from approximately 25 US areas. Participants reported their clinical history, and cohort assignment relied on those reports. Recovered status in Cohort 3 required two negative PCRs, clearance, or symptom resolution. Profiled with immunoSEQ multiplex PCR; TCRdb holds only in-frame clones, not every one. The sample contains 150,000 to 200,000 clones, approximately 84% of which appear only once.

The sequence came from a man aged 50 or older who had recovered from COVID-19. Sequencing was done on a sample of PBMCs or T cells enriched from blood (not recorded which). The chain recombines TRBV10-3 with TRBJ2-1, with D hard to call. The CDR3 bases are TGTGCCATCAGTGGTGTACGGAACCAGGACAATGAGCAGTTCTTC. Its translation: CAISGVRNQDNEQFF.